This TCR beta chain was obtained from a study of blood T cell repertoires in COVID-19 (dated by TCRdb to the early 2020s). Background on the whole study: Collaborator samples came from the United States, Italy and Spain and covered acute and convalescent phases of COVID-19. The material from the prospective study consisted of cDNA or gDNA derived from T cells, B-cell-depleted T cells, or PBMCs. The dataset comprised deeply sampled blood TCRbeta repertoires from subjects exposed to, actively infected with, or recovered from COVID-19. The repertoires were released in a freely available public database intended as a resource for research on the immune response to SARS-CoV-2. The samples were drawn from the first 160 participants of the ongoing ImmuneRACE study and from over a thousand subjects provided by 6 global collaborators. A de-identified subject ID, COVID-19 status, age in years and sex were almost always included in the sample metadata. HLA class I and class II types, where available, came from metadata supplied by the sample provider rather than from assay-based typing. Broad study findings and their caveats: The amount of clinical and demographic metadata varied by source and participant and was provided uncurated.

This clone has just a few counts. The antigen it binds to is not known. No much larger clone exists at a distance of one base, and base qualities are not known. TCRbeta CDR3 regions were amplified from genomic DNA by means of the immunoSEQ Assay, a bias-controlled multiplex PCR. Regarding the original processing steps: The number of nucleated cells in each sample was estimated from the amplification of reference gene primers within the assay. To quantify the absolute abundance of each unique TCRbeta CDR3 rearrangement, sequence reads were collapsed and filtered. For each sample, productive Simpson clonality was calculated as the square root of Simpson's diversity index across productive rearrangements. The table was pulled from immuneACCESS by TCRdb, which kept in-frame rearrangements only. Such tables lose some clones; where checked, under half of the loss comes from unresolved V genes, and the rest has no known cause. The D gene and trimming were derived from the DNA, and the V and J assignments and clone size from that table. The sample records hundreds of thousands of clones, about 87% of which are singletons. The top ten hold 8% to 9% of the sample.

Participants in the prospective study were aged about 18 to 95 years, lived in 20 to 25 United States geographic areas, and enrolled through a virtual design. To assign participants to cohorts, the prospective study relied on clinical history that participants themselves reported in a screening survey and a study questionnaire. ImmuneRACE Cohort 3 recovered participants were defined by two consecutive negative NP/OP PCR tests, healthcare professional clearance, or symptom resolution. Each participant in the prospective study had whole blood, serum and a nasopharyngeal or oropharyngeal swab collected by mobile phlebotomists. Over a roughly 2-month period, participants in the prospective study had the option of providing additional blood draws and questionnaires. Before DNA extraction, blood samples from the prospective study were shipped at room temperature or frozen. The origin of this receptor is a woman aged 18 to 35 who had recovered from COVID-19. The sequencing input was PBMCs or T cells enriched from blood (not recorded which).

This receptor carries the CDR3 CASSQDTVGNTEAFF. The DNA sequence is as follows: TGTGCCAGCAGCCAAGACACGGTTGGGAACACTGAAGCTTTCTTT. The chain uses TRBV4-2 and TRBJ1-1, with the D segment identity uncertain. Measured from the cysteine to the phenylalanine, the CDR3 is 15 residues long. Solely the CDR3 DNA is kept, with 45 bases framed from the first base. The germline V gene encodes CDR1 LGHNA and CDR2 YNFKEQ. V loses 0 bases of germline sequence and J loses 1 base, and the interval between the two ends is 9 bases.